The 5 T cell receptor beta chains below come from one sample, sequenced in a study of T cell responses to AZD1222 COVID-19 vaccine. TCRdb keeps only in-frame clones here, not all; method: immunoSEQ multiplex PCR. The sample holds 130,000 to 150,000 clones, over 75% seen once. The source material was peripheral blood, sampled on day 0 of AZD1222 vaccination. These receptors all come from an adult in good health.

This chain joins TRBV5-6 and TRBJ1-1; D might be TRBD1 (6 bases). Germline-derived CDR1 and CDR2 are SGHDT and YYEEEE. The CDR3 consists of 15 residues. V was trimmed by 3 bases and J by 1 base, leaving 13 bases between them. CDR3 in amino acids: CASSSWTERNTEAFF. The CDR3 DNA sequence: TGTGCCAGCAGCTCGTGGACAGAGAGGAACACTGAAGCTTTCTTT. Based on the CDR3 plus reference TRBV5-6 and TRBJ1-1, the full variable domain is DAGVTQSPTHLIKTRGQQVTLRCSPKSGHDTVSWYQQALGQGPQFIFQYYEEEERQRGNFPDRFSGHQFPNYSSELNVNALLLGDSALYLCASSSWTERNTEAFFGQGTRLTVV.

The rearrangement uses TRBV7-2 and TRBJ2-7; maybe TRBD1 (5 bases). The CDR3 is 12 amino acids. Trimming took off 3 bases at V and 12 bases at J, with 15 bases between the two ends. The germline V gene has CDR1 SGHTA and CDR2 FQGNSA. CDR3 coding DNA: TGTGCCAGCAGCTTCGACAGCAGTATGCGGTACTTC. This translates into CASSFDSSMRYF.

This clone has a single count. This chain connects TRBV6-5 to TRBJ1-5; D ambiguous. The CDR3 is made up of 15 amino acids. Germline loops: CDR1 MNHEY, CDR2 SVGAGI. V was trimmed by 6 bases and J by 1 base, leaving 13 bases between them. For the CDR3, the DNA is TGTGCCAGCAGGACAACGGGAGGGAGCAATCAGCCCCAGCATTTT. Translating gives CASRTTGGSNQPQHF.

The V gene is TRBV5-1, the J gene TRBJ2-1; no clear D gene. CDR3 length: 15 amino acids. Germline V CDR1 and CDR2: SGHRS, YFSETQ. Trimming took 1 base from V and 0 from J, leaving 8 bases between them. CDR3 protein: CASSLSTGSYNEQFF. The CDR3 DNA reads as TGCGCCAGCAGCTTGTCGACTGGCTCCTACAATGAGCAGTTCTTC.

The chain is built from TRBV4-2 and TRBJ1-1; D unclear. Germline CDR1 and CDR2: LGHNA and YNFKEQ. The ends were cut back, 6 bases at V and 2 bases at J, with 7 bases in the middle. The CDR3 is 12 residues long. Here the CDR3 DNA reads TGTGCCAGCAGAGGGAGTAACACTGAAGCTTTCTTT. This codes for CASRGSNTEAFF.